This is a list of T cell receptor beta chains from one sample in a study of molecular identifiers for immune sequencing clone quantification. TCRdb reprocessed the PCR reads with MiXCR, giving one entry per CDR3 protein. The sample has hundreds of thousands of distinct CDR3 sequences, over 25% seen once; the top ten hold 0.78%. The specimen was naive CD8+ T cells from blood, with Jurkat cell RNA spiked in. The receptor source for this set is a human donor in good health. Some libraries in this study had Jurkat cell RNA spiked in. CDR3s include the opening cysteine and the closing phenylalanine or tryptophan.

TRBJ2-7 TRBV4-1 CASSQYSQAYEQYF
TRBJ1-5 TRBV28 CASRRMMNPLEPQHF
TRBJ2-7 TRBV23-1 CASSQSIVRGYEQYF
TRBJ2-4 TRBV12-3/TRBV12-4 CASSTPGQDSKNIQYF
TRBJ1-5 TRBV3-1 CASSQETSNQPQHF
TRBJ2-7 TRBV14 CASSQGASGSYELYF
TRBJ2-7 TRBV28 CASSHGPLAVEQYF
TRBJ2-2 TRBV21-1 CASSEGLAGGRTNTGEPFF
TRBJ2-1 TRBV12-3/TRBV12-4 CASSFGNEQFF
TRBJ2-7 TRBV27 CASSYGYSYEQYF
TRBJ2-3 TRBV5-6 CASSLATSSSTDTQYF
TRBJ1-6 TRBV9 CASSVAGRSPSPLHF
TRBJ2-7 TRBV7-2 CASSQASTTGEQYF
TRBJ2-2 TRBV3-1 CASSQTRDMDGELFF
TRBJ1-1 TRBV30 CAWSVTMNTAAFF
TRBJ1-2 TRBV4-3 CASSQGGFAYGYTF
TRBJ2-5 TRBV20-1 CSAQTGTAQETQYF
TRBJ2-1 TRBV2 CASSPAATWLHNEQFF
TRBJ2-7 TRBV20-1 CSARDPADYSYEQYF
TRBJ1-1 TRBV28 CASSPDGYTEAFF
TRBJ2-7 TRBV5-1 CASSPNHGGAYEQYF
TRBJ2-3 TRBV12-3/TRBV12-4 CASSLVWGISTDTQYF
TRBJ1-1 TRBV20-1 CSGIGEGQGALGTEAFF
TRBJ2-1 TRBV13 CASVGGYEQFF
TRBJ1-5 TRBV28 CASSLGNSNQPQHF
TRBJ2-3 TRBV7-9 CASSPTGANTDTQYF
TRBJ2-3 TRBV15 CATSRDSEADTQYF
TRBJ1-2 TRBV20-1 CSARPLDSYGYTF
TRBJ2-2 TRBV7-9 CASSPGQGLNGELFF
TRBJ1-4 TRBV6-5 CASSYRGRVDEKLFF
TRBJ2-5 TRBV14 CASSRRGILQTQYF
TRBJ2-7 TRBV29-1 CSVRSGTSYEQYF
TRBJ1-2 TRBV12-3/TRBV12-4 CASTHTGDGYTF
TRBJ2-7 TRBV28 CASEGQGSSREQYF
TRBJ2-3 TRBV12-3/TRBV12-4 CASSQTGGSTQYF
TRBJ2-5 TRBV28 CASSLTARETQYF
TRBJ2-7 TRBV27 CASSTRQGNYEQYF
TRBJ1-4 TRBV6-2/TRBV6-3 CASSRGIDVNEKLFF
TRBJ1-1 TRBV7-9 CASSLAGRVEAFF
TRBJ2-7 TRBV5-1 CASSLVQGSPYGQYF
TRBJ1-1 TRBV6-5 CASSPYDTRNTEAFF
TRBJ2-3 TRBV19 CASSSQGIDTQYF
TRBJ1-1 TRBV7-9 CASSAIRRQGGTEAFF
TRBJ2-2 TRBV5-4 CASSLGSRMRESTGELFF
TRBJ2-7 TRBV19 CASTTTGGYREQYF
TRBJ2-7 TRBV19 CANSSGPSWEQYF
TRBJ2-6 TRBV6-2/TRBV6-3 CASSHPTGQAISSGANVLTF
TRBJ1-1 TRBV7-6 CASSFRLDTEAFF
TRBJ2-1 TRBV5-1 CASSWTGPEEQFF
TRBJ2-7 TRBV30 CAWSPYYRNEQYF
TRBJ2-3 TRBV7-9 CASSPRGRDTQYF
TRBJ2-7 TRBV7-2 CASSLGLTVTYEQYF
TRBJ2-3 TRBV7-2 CASSLSRGKGGTAFYSTDTQYF